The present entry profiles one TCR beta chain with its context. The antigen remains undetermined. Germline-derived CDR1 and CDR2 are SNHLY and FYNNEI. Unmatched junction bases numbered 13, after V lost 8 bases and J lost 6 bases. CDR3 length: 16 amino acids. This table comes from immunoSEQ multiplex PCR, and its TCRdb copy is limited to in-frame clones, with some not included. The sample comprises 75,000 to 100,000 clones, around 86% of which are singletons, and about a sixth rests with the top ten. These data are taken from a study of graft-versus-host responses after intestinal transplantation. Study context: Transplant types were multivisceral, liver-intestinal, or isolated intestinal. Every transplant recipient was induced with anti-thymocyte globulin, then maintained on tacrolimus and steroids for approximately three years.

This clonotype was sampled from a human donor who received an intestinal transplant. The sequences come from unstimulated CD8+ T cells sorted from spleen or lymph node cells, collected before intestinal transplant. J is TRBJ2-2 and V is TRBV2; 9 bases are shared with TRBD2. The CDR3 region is CASGVAGDNKAGELFF. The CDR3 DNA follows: TGTGCCAGCGGGGTAGCGGGAGATAATAAGGCCGGGGAGCTGTTTTTT. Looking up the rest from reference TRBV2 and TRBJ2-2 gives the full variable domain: EPEVTQTPSHQVTQMGQEVILRCVPISNHLYFYWYRQILGQKVEFLVSFYNNEISEKSEIFDDQFSVERPDGSNFTLKIRSTKLEDSAMYFCASGVAGDNKAGELFFGEGSRLTVL.